This TCR beta chain originates from a study of blood T cell repertoires in COVID-19. This clone was observed a handful of times. This table comes from immunoSEQ multiplex PCR, and its TCRdb copy is limited to in-frame clones, with some not included. The sample consists of about 64,000 clones, around three quarters of them appearing once. Germline V lookup: CDR1 LNHDA, CDR2 SQIVND (reference sequence). The CDR3 is made up of 12 amino acids. V lost 7 bases and J 7 bases, leaving 13 bases between the germline ends. The source is a human donor in a cohort sampled during active COVID-19. The source material was peripheral blood. The chain has TRBV19 and TRBJ1-1; the D gene is possibly TRBD1 (5 bases). CDR3 sequence: CASMQGAFEAFF. The DNA of the CDR3 is TGTGCCAGTATGCAAGGGGCGTTTGAAGCTTTCTTT.